These 17 T cell receptor beta chains were sequenced from one sample in a study of human T cells and chemical hapten exposure. Time point noted: patch test 1, 2 weeks after DPC sensitization. Treatment of the sample: therapeutic diphenylcyclopropenone sensitization with weekly scalp DPC. TCRdb recomputed calls from the RACE reads with MiXCR, one row per CDR3 protein. The table lists around 300,000 distinct CDR3 sequences, about 7% of them singletons. This sample comprised whole blood, obtained in connection with sensitization to the hapten diphenylcyclopropenone (DPC). These TCRs come from a woman between 18 and 30 years old with alopecia areata. Some clones in this sample may be carry-over from other donors' samples.

J is TRBJ1-1 and V is TRBV18; D uncertain. The CDR3 contains 13 residues. Trimming took off 2 bases at V and 4 bases at J, with 8 bases between the two ends. Germline V gene lookup returns CDR1 KGHSH and CDR2 LQKENI. The CDR3 reads CASSPRVSTEAFF. The CDR3 nucleotides read TGTGCCAGCTCACCAAGGGTCTCCACTGAAGCTTTCTTT.

This clonotype came up many times. The V and J genes are TRBV7-9 and TRBJ2-3; no definite D call. The CDR3 runs to 12 residues. V was clipped by 3 bases and J by 4 bases, with 5 bases between them. Germline loops: CDR1 SEHNR, CDR2 FQNEAQ (reference sequence). CDR3 sequence: CASSFTADTQYF. The CDR3 DNA follows: TGTGCCAGCAGCTTTACGGCAGATACGCAGTATTTT.

V usage is TRBV6-2 or TRBV6-3 and J usage is TRBJ1-1, with 8 nucleotides matching TRBD1. Germline V lookup: CDR1 MNHEY, CDR2 SVGEGT. Losses at the gene ends were 6 bases for V and 3 bases for J; bases not matched to a gene: 6. There are 14 residues in the CDR3. CDR3: CASRGGQVDTEAFF. The CDR3 nucleotides read TGTGCCAGCAGAGGGGGACAGGTTGACACTGAAGCTTTCTTT.

In its sample, this clonotype was seen many times. CDR3 DNA: TGTGCCAGTAGGAGGGCTGGGACAGACTCCTCTGGGGCCAACGTCCTGACTTTC. Residues: CASRRAGTDSSGANVLTF. V gene TRBV6-2 or TRBV6-3 combines with J gene TRBJ2-6; perhaps TRBD1 as D (7 bases). The germline V gene encodes CDR1 MNHEY and CDR2 SVGEGT. Trimming took 9 bases from V and 0 from J, leaving 21 bases between them. This CDR3 contains 18 residues.

This clonotype was picked up a small number of times. The V and J genes are TRBV18 and TRBJ1-6; 11 nucleotides line up with TRBD1. In germline, CDR1 is KGHSH, CDR2 LQKENI. V gave up 2 bases and J gave up 6 bases; unmatched junction bases: 3. CDR3 size: 16 residues. Written as DNA, the CDR3 is TGTGCCAGCTCACCAGGACAGGGGGCGAGTAATTCACCCCTCCACTTT. Its translation: CASSPGQGASNSPLHF.

This clonotype was seen a few times. The V and J genes are TRBV3-1 and TRBJ1-1; no clear D. Trimming left V 1 base short and J 1 base short, with 4 bases between. Germline V CDR1 and CDR2: LGHDT, YNNKEL (reference sequence). CDR3 length equals 13 residues. CDR3 loop: CASSQVRNTEAFF. DNA for the CDR3: TGTGCCAGCAGCCAAGTTCGGAACACTGAAGCTTTCTTT.

This clonotype turned up a few times. The rearrangement joins TRBV5-1 to TRBJ2-3; D ambiguous. V dropped 3 bases and J dropped 6 bases, with 8 bases sitting between them. The CDR3 is 12 residues long. CDR1 and CDR2 (germline): SGHRS, YFSETQ. The CDR3 loop is CASSSNWDTQYF. The CDR3 DNA follows: TGCGCCAGCAGCTCCAATTGGGATACGCAGTATTTT.

There are a few counts of this clonotype. This rearrangement joins TRBV20-1 to TRBJ1-6; possible D gene TRBD1, 6 bases. This CDR3 has 15 residues. Germline CDR1 DFQATT, CDR2 SNEGSKA (reference sequence). V lost 3 bases and J 7 bases, leaving 16 bases between the germline ends. As DNA, the CDR3 is TGCAGTGCTAGGGCAACAGGGAGTGGGAATTCACCCCTCCACTTT. Translating gives CSARATGSGNSPLHF.

This clonotype was picked up a small number of times. CDR3 region: CASSKEKGARASTDTQYF. In nucleotides, the CDR3 is TGTGCCAGCAGCAAAGAAAAGGGGGCGAGGGCTAGCACAGATACGCAGTATTTT. The chain links TRBV21-1 to TRBJ2-3; TRBD1 is the table's D call and was not checked against the DNA. TRBV21-1 is designated a pseudogene. The CDR3 runs to 18 residues.

The V call is TRBV7-9, the J call TRBJ1-1, with D possibly TRBD1 on 5 matching bases. From germline, CDR1 is SEHNR and CDR2 FQNEAQ (reference sequence). V lost 6 bases and J lost 5, with 25 bases in between. This CDR3 is built from 17 residues. CDR3 loop: CASSLSEGSPRSTEAFF. CDR3 bases: TGTGCCAGCAGTCTCAGTGAGGGGTCCCCCCGGAGTACTGAAGCTTTCTTT.

This clonotype has a count of ten or more. The chain combines TRBV6-1 with TRBJ2-6; tentatively, D is TRBD1 or TRBD2 (5 bases each). V was trimmed by 2 bases and J by 4 bases, leaving 6 bases between them. Germline V lookup: CDR1 MNHNS, CDR2 SASEGT. The CDR3 consists of 14 residues. The CDR3 region is CASSEWGGANVLTF. CDR3 nucleotide sequence: TGTGCCAGCAGTGAATGGGGGGGGGCCAACGTCCTGACTTTC.

The V call is TRBV3-1, the J call TRBJ2-7; D is unresolved. The CDR3 extends over 12 amino acids. The V end was cut by 1 base, the J end by 7 bases, with 8 bases between. Per the germline V gene, CDR1 is LGHDT and CDR2 is YNNKEL (reference sequence). The DNA for the CDR3 is TGTGCCAGCAGCCAAGGTGCCGGGGAGCAGTACTTC. It codes for CASSQGAGEQYF.

This clonotype has a handful of counts. The V and J genes are TRBV20-1 and TRBJ1-1, with a possible D match to TRBD1 (6 bases). The CDR3 is 15 amino acids. The V gene lost 4 bases and the J gene lost 6 bases, with 21 bases spanning the gap. Germline V gene sequence: CDR1 DFQATT, CDR2 SNEGSKA (reference sequence). CDR3 amino acids: CSAKNLQGTFSEAFF. DNA for the CDR3: TGCAGTGCTAAGAATTTACAGGGCACATTTTCTGAAGCTTTCTTT.

This clonotype was seen a handful of times. V and J are TRBV10-3 and TRBJ2-7; D remains unclear. This CDR3 has 13 residues. V was shortened by 6 bases and J by 2 bases, with 11 bases between the two germline ends. CDR1 and CDR2 (germline): ENHRY, SYGVKD. The CDR3 nucleotides read TGTGCCATCAGACTCCCTGTCACCTACGAGCAGTACTTC. Amino acids: CAIRLPVTYEQYF.

This clonotype was counted at least ten times. This sequence joins TRBV12-3 or TRBV12-4 and TRBJ2-1; no reliable D call. The CDR3 runs 13 residues. Trimming stripped 6 bases from V and 9 bases from J, with 15 bases between. The CDR3 protein is CASRLTVISEQFF. In nucleotides, the CDR3 is TGTGCCAGCAGGCTGACTGTCATCAGTGAGCAGTTCTTC.

The rearrangement joins TRBV20-1 to TRBJ2-3; maybe TRBD1 (6 bases). With 5 bases removed from V and 4 bases from J, the gap between germline ends came to 10 bases. Germline loops: CDR1 DFQATT, CDR2 SNEGSKA (reference sequence). The CDR3 runs 12 residues. CDR3 protein: CSADNRADTQYF. CDR3 bases: TGCAGTGCTGATAACAGGGCAGATACGCAGTATTTT.

In its sample, this clonotype was seen a few times. The gene calls are TRBV7-8 and TRBJ1-2, with D possibly matching TRBD1 (6 bases). CDR1 is SGHVS and CDR2 is FQNEAQ in the germline V gene. The CDR3 consists of 16 residues. Trimming left V 0 bases short and J 5 bases short, with 16 bases between. The CDR3 reads CASSLAGGAIPYGYTF. CDR3 nucleotide sequence: TGTGCCAGCAGCTTAGCGGGGGGGGCAATCCCGTATGGCTACACCTTC.